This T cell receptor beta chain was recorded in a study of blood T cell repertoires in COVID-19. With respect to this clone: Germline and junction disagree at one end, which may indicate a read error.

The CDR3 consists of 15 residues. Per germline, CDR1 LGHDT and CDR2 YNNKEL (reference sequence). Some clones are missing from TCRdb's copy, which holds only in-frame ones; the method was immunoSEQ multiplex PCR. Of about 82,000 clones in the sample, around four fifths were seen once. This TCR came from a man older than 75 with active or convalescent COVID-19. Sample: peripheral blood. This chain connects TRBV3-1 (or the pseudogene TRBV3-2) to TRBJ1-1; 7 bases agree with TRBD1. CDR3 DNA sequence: TGTGCCAGCAGTCAAGCTTCAAGACAGGGCCCGGGAACTTTCTTT. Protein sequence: CASSQASRQGPGTFF.